This entry lists 10 T cell receptor beta chains sequenced from one sample in a study of siplizumab effects on memory and regulatory T cells. Produced via immunoSEQ multiplex PCR; TCRdb's table is partial and in-frame only. Altogether 100,000 or so clones are present, around 95% being singletons, with the ten largest covering roughly 0.62%. The specimen sequenced was Tregs sorted from blood. These receptors all come from a human donor in good health.

A note on this clone: The DNA is left out, because the CDR3 cannot be placed on it with certainty; the CDR3 is given as TCRdb lists it. The chain joins TRBV19 to TRBJ2-2. Germline V gene sequence: CDR1 LNHDA, CDR2 SQIVND (reference sequence). The CDR3 is 12 residues long, counting both termini. CDR3: CASSILAGELFF.

This clone has just a few counts. The chain carries TRBV5-1 and TRBJ1-5, with a possible D match to TRBD1 (5 bases). Germline CDR1 is SGHRS and CDR2 is YFSETQ. The CDR3 has 13 amino acids. V was shortened by 3 bases and J by 1 base, with 5 bases between the two germline ends. DNA of the CDR3: TGCGCCAGCAGCTCAGGGAGCAATCAGCCCCAGCATTTT. Translating it yields CASSSGSNQPQHF. The entire variable domain, with the rest obtained from reference TRBV5-1 and TRBJ1-5, is as follows: KAGVTQTPRYLIKTRGQQVTLSCSPISGHRSVSWYQQTPGQGLQFLFEYFSETQRNKGNFPGRFSGRQFSNSRSEMNVSTLELGDSALYLCASSSGSNQPQHFGDGTRLSIL.

This clone has only one observation. In DNA, the CDR3 is TGTGCCTGGATGGACCTCTCTGGAAACACCATATATTTT. Its protein product is CAWMDLSGNTIYF. The V and J genes are TRBV30 and TRBJ1-3; D ambiguous. The V end lost 4 bases, the J end lost 0 bases, and 7 bases lay between the germline ends. CDR1 is GTSNPN and CDR2 is SVGIG in the germline V gene (reference sequence). The CDR3 totals 13 residues. Full variable domain (outside the CDR3, taken from reference TRBV30 and TRBJ1-3): SQTIHQWPATLVQPVGSPLSLECTVEGTSNPNLYWYRQAAGRGLQLLFYSVGIGQISSEVPQNLSASRPQDRQFILSSKKLLLSDSGFYLCAWMDLSGNTIYFGEGSWLTVV.

The chain employs TRBV5-1 and TRBJ2-5; D gene uncertain. CDR3 length: 14 residues. From germline, CDR1 is SGHRS and CDR2 YFSETQ. Trimming left V 2 bases short and J 5 bases short, with 13 bases between. CDR3 nucleotide sequence: TGCGCCAGCAGCTTCGTAGTGCGCCCGGAGACCCAGTACTTC. It is translated as CASSFVVRPETQYF.

The CDR3 region has the DNA TGTGCCAGCAGTTCTACCGGGACAGGGGGTCGCTACGAGCAGTACTTC. It codes for CASSSTGTGGRYEQYF. The chain uses TRBV2 and TRBJ2-7, with 11 bases identical to TRBD1. With V trimmed by 5 bases and J by 3 bases, 9 bases remained unmatched. CDR3 length equals 16 residues. Germline assignment: CDR1 SNHLY and CDR2 FYNNEI.

The J gene is TRBJ1-5, the V gene TRBV2; TRBD1 is a possible D gene (5 bases). The germline V and J ends were trimmed by 4 bases and 0 bases, with 13 bases remaining between them. Germline values: CDR1 SNHLY, CDR2 FYNNEI. This CDR3 region has 16 residues. This chain's CDR3 is CASSGLGGYSNQPQHF. CDR3 DNA: TGTGCCAGCAGTGGGCTGGGGGGATATAGCAATCAGCCCCAGCATTTT.

V and J are TRBV18 and TRBJ2-7; 9 bases match TRBD2. CDR1 and CDR2 from the germline V gene are KGHSH and LQKENI. This CDR3 spans 15 amino acids. The J segment lost 0 bases and the V segment lost 6 bases, leaving 6 bases of the junction unmatched. The CDR3 loop reads CASSRISGSSYEQYF. The DNA of the CDR3 is TGTGCCAGCTCCCGTATTAGCGGGAGCTCCTACGAGCAGTACTTC.

The chain links TRBV5-6 to TRBJ1-3; no reliable D call. This CDR3 is 16 amino acids long. Germline CDR1 is SGHDT and CDR2 is YYEEEE. V lost 2 bases and J 0 bases, leaving 12 bases between the germline ends. The CDR3 DNA reads as TGTGCCAGCAGCTTACGGGTTGGGCGCTCTGGAAACACCATATATTTT. Amino acid sequence: CASSLRVGRSGNTIYF.

This clone was seen just once. Other DNA sequences in the same sample also yield this CDR3. The V and J genes are TRBV5-1 and TRBJ2-3, with D perhaps TRBD1 (5 bases). This CDR3 has 12 amino acids. Germline CDR1 and CDR2: SGHRS and YFSETQ. The V gene lost 2 bases and the J gene lost 5 bases, with 6 bases spanning the gap. The CDR3 protein is CASSLGVDTQYF. CDR3 sequence (DNA): TGCGCCAGCAGCTTAGGGGTAGATACGCAGTATTTT.

This clone was observed a single time. The chain is built from TRBV18 and TRBJ2-4; 10 bases are shared with TRBD2. The J segment lost 2 bases and the V segment lost 2 bases, leaving 9 bases of the junction unmatched. The CDR3 is 18 residues long. CDR1 and CDR2 from the germline V gene are KGHSH and LQKENI. As DNA, the CDR3 is TGTGCCAGCTCACCAAGCATAGCGGGAGGCTTAACCAAAAACATTCAGTACTTC. As protein: CASSPSIAGGLTKNIQYF.